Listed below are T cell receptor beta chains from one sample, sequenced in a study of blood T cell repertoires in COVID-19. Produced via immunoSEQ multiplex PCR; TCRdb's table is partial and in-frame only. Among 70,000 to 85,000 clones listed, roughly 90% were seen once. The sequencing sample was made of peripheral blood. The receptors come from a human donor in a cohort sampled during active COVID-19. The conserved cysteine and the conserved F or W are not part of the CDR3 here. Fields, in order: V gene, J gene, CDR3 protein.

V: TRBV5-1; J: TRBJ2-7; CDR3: ASSLAGRLAGGSSYEQY
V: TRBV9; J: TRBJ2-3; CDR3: ASSVDRGADTQY
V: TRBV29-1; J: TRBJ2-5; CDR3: SVGDRGETQY
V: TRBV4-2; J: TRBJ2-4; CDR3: ASSQGGQDWGNIQY
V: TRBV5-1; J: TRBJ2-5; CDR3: ASSTGDRGRVETQY
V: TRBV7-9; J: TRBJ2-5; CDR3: ASSLRTGLQETQY
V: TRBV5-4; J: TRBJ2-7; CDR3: ASSGDRGPYEQY
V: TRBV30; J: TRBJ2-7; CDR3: AWREDPGGFEQY
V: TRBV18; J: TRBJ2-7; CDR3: ASSPSAGILDYEQY
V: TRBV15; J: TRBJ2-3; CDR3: ATSAHRSTQY
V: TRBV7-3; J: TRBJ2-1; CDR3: ASSLGGGDFNEQF
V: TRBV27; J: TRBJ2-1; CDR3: ASSVTSGSHNEQF
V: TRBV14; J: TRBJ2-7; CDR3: ASSQGLREQY
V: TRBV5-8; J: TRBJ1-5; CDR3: ASSPMRGNQPQH
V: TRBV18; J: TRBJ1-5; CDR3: ASSPRTGPQPQH
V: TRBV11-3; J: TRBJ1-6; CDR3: ASSLETYWDRGIAIRPLH
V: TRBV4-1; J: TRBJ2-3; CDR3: ASSQVPAGTMYYTDTQY
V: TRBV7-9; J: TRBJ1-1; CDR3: ASSLGRGDTEAF
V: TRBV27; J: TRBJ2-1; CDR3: ASSLSSGAGAGF
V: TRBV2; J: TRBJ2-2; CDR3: ASSGERPGELF
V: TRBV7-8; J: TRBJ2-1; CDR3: ASSQSNQAGAYNEQF
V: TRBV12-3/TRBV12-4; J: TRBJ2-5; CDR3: ASSPWTDETQY
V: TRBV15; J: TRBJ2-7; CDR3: ATSRDRLAGGPNEQY
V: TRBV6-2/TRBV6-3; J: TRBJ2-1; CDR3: ASSSLGSGDSSYNEQF
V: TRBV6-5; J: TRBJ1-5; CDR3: ASRGGNGPQH
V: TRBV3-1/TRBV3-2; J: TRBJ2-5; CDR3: ASSRRSSGRGETQY
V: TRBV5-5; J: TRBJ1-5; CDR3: ASSLEVGANQPQH
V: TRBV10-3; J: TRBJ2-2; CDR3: AIKTGTATLGDTGELF
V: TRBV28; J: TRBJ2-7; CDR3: ASWGRAYEQY
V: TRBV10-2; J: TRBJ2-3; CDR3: ASFDPGLAGRDTQY
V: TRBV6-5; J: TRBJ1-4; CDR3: ASSTLTGWDEKLF
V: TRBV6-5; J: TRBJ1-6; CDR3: ASSYSRGTGGPLH
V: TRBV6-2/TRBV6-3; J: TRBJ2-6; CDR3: ASSMTGPGANVLT
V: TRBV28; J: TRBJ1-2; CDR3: ASSLEDYGYT
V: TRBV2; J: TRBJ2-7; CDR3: ASSDRVGEQY
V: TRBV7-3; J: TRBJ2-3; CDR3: ASSEGHSTDTQY
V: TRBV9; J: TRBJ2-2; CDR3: ASSSRGPGELF
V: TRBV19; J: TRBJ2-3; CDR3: ASTKRRAGTDTQY
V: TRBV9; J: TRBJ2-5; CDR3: ASSVDAGGGETQY
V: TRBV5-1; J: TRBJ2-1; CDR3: ASSLVGLDSYNEQF
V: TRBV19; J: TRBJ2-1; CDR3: ASSITWAGGINEQF
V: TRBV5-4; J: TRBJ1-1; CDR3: ASTRTENTEAF
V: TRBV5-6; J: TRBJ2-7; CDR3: ASSLGGEGPYEQY
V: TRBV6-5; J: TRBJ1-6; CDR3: ASRILGQGGSPLH
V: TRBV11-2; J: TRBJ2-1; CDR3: ASSLGGTSGRTEQF
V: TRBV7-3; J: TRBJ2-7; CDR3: ASSPGTGRYEQY
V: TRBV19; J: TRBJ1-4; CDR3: ASTHGVKLF
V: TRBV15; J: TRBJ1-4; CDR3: ATSKGQGVTINEKLF